This is a list of T cell receptor beta chains from one sample in a study of blood T cell repertoires in COVID-19. TCRdb's table, derived via immunoSEQ multiplex PCR, lists solely in-frame clones and lacks some. The sample includes just over 150,000 clones, about 88% of them seen just once. Sequenced: peripheral blood. Every receptor here comes from a woman between 70 and 85 years old with acute or convalescent COVID-19. Each CDR3 is given with its conserved first and last residue. Fields, in order: D gene, clone size, J gene, V gene, CDR3 DNA, CDR3 protein. The D gene is left open where the match is weak. Rows may omit the clone size; those that give it use once, few, many or a size class.

>TRBD1|-|TRBJ1-2|TRBV7-9
TGTGCCAGCAGCTTAGCATCGGGACAGGCTAACTATGGCTACACCTTC
CASSLASGQANYGYTF
>-|-|TRBJ1-2|TRBV28
TGTGCCAGCAGTTTATGGGGTTTGCGGAACTATGGCTACACCTTC
CASSLWGLRNYGYTF
>-|-|TRBJ1-5|TRBV27
TGTGCCAGCAGTTCCGCTGTCGGAGTCCACAATCAGCCCCAGCATTTT
CASSSAVGVHNQPQHF
>-|-|TRBJ2-2|TRBV19
TGTGCCAGTAGCATAAGGACAGCCAACACCGGGGAGCTGTTTTTT
CASSIRTANTGELFF
>-|few|TRBJ1-3|TRBV7-8
TGTGCCAGCAGCCGCGACAGGCTAGGAAACACCATATATTTT
CASSRDRLGNTIYF
>TRBD1|-|TRBJ2-5|TRBV5-1
TGCGCCAGCAGCTACAGGGGGCTCGAGACCCAGTACTTC
CASSYRGLETQYF
>TRBD1|-|TRBJ2-2|TRBV19
TGTGCCAGTAGTAGGCAGGGGGCTGTAAACGGGGAGCTGTTTTTT
CASSRQGAVNGELFF
>-|-|TRBJ1-5|TRBV24-1
TGTGCCACCAGTGATTCGAGAGACAATCAGCCCCAGCATTTT
CATSDSRDNQPQHF
>TRBD1|-|TRBJ1-4|TRBV7-9
TGTGCCAGCAGCTTAGACAGGGGCGGAGAAAAACTGTTTTTT
CASSLDRGGEKLFF
>-|-|TRBJ2-4|TRBV6-1
TGTGCCAGCAGTGAACCAGGGACACTTCAGTACTTC
CASSEPGTLQYF
>-|-|TRBJ1-1|TRBV19
TGTGCCAGTACTAAACAGGGATACACTGAAGCTTTCTTT
CASTKQGYTEAFF
>-|few|TRBJ1-6|TRBV27
TGTGCCAGCAGTTGGGGCAGCAACTCCTATAATTCACCCCTCCACTTT
CASSWGSNSYNSPLHF
>-|once|TRBJ1-1|TRBV6-2/TRBV6-3
TGTGCCAGCAGTGCCACCGGGATCGAAGCTTTCTTT
CASSATGIEAFF
>-|-|TRBJ1-1|TRBV7-8
TGTGCCAGCAGCTCAAAAGAAACTGAGACTGAAGCTTTCTTT
CASSSKETETEAFF
>-|-|TRBJ1-5|TRBV7-7
TGTGCTAGCACCCCTTCTACGCTTCTGGGCAATCAGCCCCAGCATTTT
CASTPSTLLGNQPQHF
>TRBD1|-|TRBJ2-2|TRBV24-1
TGTGCCACCAGTGATCCCGGGACAGGGAACACCGGGGAGCTGTTTTTT
CATSDPGTGNTGELFF
>TRBD1|few|TRBJ1-2|TRBV6-5
TGTGCCAGCAGTTACTCGAGGACAGGGGGCGGCTATGGCTACACCTTC
CASSYSRTGGGYGYTF
>-|once|TRBJ2-3|TRBV6-5
TGTGCCAGCAGCCTGGGGGCACGGGGCACAGATACGCAGTATTTT
CASSLGARGTDTQYF
>TRBD2|-|TRBJ2-1|TRBV18
TGTGCCAGCTCACCTTGGGTACCGGGACTAGCGGGGTCCAGGGAGCAGTTCTTC
CASSPWVPGLAGSREQFF
>-|-|TRBJ2-1|TRBV2
TGTGCCAGCAGTGAACCAGCGAGCTCCTACAATGAGCAGTTCTTC
CASSEPASSYNEQFF
>TRBD1|-|TRBJ1-2|TRBV6-6
TGTGCCAGCAGTTACTCGGGACAGGGGGTCGATGGCTACACCTTC
CASSYSGQGVDGYTF
>-|-|TRBJ2-3|TRBV19
TGTGCCAGTGGGGCGGACCGGACAGATACGCAGTATTTT
CASGADRTDTQYF
>-|-|TRBJ1-1|TRBV29-1
TGCAGCGTTACCGCGGGGGGGAACACTGAAGCTTTCTTT
CSVTAGGNTEAFF
>-|-|TRBJ2-5|TRBV6-6
TGTGCCAGCAGTTATGGAGAGGGAGGACTGGAGACCCAGTACTTC
CASSYGEGGLETQYF